This T cell receptor beta chain was recovered during a study of cytomegalovirus exposure and HLA in healthy donors. Study-level results: The authors later found most CMV-associated TCR beta chains appeared HLA-restricted. In a later analysis, at a false discovery rate of 0.05, fewer than 20,000 TCR beta sequences were associated with HLA alleles.

As concerns this clone: The antigen is undetermined.

With V trimmed by 5 bases and J by 6 bases, 3 bases remained unmatched. The CDR3 is 15 residues long. Germline CDR1 SEHNR, CDR2 FQNEAQ (reference sequence). In the PCR, 60 Vbeta and 13 Jbeta primers were used. Authors' analysis steps: About 88 million unique TCR beta chains, about 11 million of them shared, were counted by a later analysis. Assay: immunoSEQ multiplex PCR; the TCRdb copy retains only in-frame clones and omits some. The V and J calls and clone size are taken from that table; D and trimming were inferred from the DNA. The listing records about 34,000 clones. This chain links TRBV7-9 with TRBJ2-2; the match to TRBD2 covers 13 bases. The receptor was derived from a human donor in good health. The specimen sequenced was PBMCs. The CDR3 DNA is TGTGCCAGCAGCCATGGACTAGCGGGGGCCGGGGAGCTGTTTTTT. It encodes CASSHGLAGAGELFF.